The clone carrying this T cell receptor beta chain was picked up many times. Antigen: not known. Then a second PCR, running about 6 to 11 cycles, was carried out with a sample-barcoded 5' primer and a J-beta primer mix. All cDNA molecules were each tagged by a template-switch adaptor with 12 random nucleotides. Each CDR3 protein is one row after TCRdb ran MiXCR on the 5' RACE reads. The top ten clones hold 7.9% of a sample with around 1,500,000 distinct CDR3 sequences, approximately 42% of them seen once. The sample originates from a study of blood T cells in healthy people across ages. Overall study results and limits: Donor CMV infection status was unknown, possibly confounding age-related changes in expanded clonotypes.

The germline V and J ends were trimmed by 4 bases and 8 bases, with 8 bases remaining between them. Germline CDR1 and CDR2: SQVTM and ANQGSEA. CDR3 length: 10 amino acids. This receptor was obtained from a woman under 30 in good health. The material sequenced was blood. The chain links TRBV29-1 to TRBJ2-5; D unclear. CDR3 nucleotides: TGCAGCGTTGTTAACGATACCCAGTACTTC. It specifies CSVVNDTQYF.